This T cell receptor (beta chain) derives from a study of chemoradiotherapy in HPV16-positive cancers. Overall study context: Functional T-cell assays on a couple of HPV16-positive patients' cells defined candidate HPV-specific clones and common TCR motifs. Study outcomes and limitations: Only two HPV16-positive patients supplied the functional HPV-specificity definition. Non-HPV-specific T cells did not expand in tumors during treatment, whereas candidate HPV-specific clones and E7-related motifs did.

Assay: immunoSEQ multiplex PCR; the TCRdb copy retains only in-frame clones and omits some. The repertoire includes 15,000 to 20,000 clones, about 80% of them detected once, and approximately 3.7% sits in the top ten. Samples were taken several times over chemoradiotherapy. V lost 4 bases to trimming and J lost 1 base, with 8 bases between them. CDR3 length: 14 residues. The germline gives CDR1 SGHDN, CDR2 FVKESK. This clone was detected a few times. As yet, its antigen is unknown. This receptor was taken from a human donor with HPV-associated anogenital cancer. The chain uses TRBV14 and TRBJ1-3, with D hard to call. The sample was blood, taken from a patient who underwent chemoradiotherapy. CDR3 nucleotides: TGTGCCAGCAGCCCGCCGTGGTCTGGAAACACCATATATTTT. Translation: CASSPPWSGNTIYF.